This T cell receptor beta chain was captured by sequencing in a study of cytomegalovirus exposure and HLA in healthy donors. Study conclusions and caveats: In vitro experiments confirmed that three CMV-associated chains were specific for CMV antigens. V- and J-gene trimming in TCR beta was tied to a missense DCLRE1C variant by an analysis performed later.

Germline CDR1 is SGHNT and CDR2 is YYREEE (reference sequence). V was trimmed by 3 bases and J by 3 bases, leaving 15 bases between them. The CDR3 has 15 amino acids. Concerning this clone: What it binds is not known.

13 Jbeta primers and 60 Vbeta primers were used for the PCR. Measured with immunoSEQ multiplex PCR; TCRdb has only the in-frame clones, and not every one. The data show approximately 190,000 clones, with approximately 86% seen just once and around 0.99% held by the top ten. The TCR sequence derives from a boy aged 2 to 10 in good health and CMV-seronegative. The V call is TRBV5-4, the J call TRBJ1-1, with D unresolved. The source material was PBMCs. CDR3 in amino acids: CASSYEGLTDTEAFF. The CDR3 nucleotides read TGTGCCAGCAGCTACGAAGGACTAACGGACACTGAAGCTTTCTTT.